A single sample gave rise to the 3 T cell receptor beta chains below, sequenced in a study of cytomegalovirus exposure and HLA in healthy donors. A multiplex PCR was run with 60 Vbeta primers and 13 Jbeta primers. Using immunoSEQ multiplex PCR, the repertoire was profiled, and TCRdb retains in-frame clones only, with some absent. The sample has about 160,000 clones, around 75% seen once. Input material: PBMCs. The receptors come from a man aged 18 to 30 in good health and CMV-seropositive.

Of note for this clone: An end of the junction differs from the germline gene, which may be a read error. The V call is TRBV13, the J call TRBJ2-5; 7 bases align to TRBD2. Germline CDR1 is PRHDT and CDR2 is FYEKMQ (reference sequence). This CDR3 region has 14 residues. CDR3 nucleotide sequence: TGTGCCAGCAGCACCCGACTAGCTCAAGAGCCCCAGTACTTC. Protein: CASSTRLAQEPQYF.

This clone was detected only once. The V and J genes are TRBV19 and TRBJ1-1; TRBD1 matches at 7 bases. The CDR3 has 16 residues. Germline V gene lookup returns CDR1 LNHDA and CDR2 SQIVND (reference sequence). V shed 0 bases and J 1 base; nucleotides not matched to a gene: 5. The CDR3 region has the DNA TGTGCCAGTAGTATAGATCTCAGGGGGGCGAACACTGAAGCTTTCTTT. The encoded protein is CASSIDLRGANTEAFF.

The chain combines TRBV29-1 with TRBJ2-3, with TRBD2 matching over 9 bases. J lost 5 bases, V lost 5 bases, and 8 bases had no gene match. The CDR3 contains 14 residues. CDR1 is SQVTM and CDR2 is ANQGSEA in the germline V gene. CDR3 in DNA: TGCAGCGTTAAGGCGGGAGGGCCGGTAGATACGCAGTATTTT. Protein product: CSVKAGGPVDTQYF.